These 21 T cell receptor beta chains share one sample of origin, sequenced in a study of PD-1 blockade in classical Hodgkin lymphoma. Produced via immunoSEQ multiplex PCR; TCRdb's table is partial and in-frame only. The sample contains 120,000 to 150,000 clones, nearly 80% of which appear only once. The patients all showed relapse after autologous stem cell transplantation, while their brentuximab vedotin exposure varied. The input for sequencing was peripheral blood mononuclear cells (PBMCs), taken before the second cycle of nivolumab. These receptors came from a human donor with classical Hodgkin lymphoma.

The rearrangement uses TRBV7-9 and TRBJ1-3; D gene unclear. Deletions cut 1 base from V and 0 bases from J, with 7 bases between. The CDR3 consists of 15 residues. Germline-derived CDR1 and CDR2 are SEHNR and FQNEAQ (reference sequence). The CDR3 loop reads CASSLGGASGNTIYF. CDR3 sequence (DNA): TGTGCCAGCAGCTTAGGTGGAGCCTCTGGAAACACCATATATTTT.

The chain combines TRBV4-1 with TRBJ2-7; the D gene is possibly TRBD1 (6 bases). The CDR3 spans 18 residues. The V gene's germline CDR1 is MGHRA and CDR2 YSYEKL. With 2 bases removed from V and 3 bases from J, the gap between germline ends came to 23 bases. Here the CDR3 reads CASSQSPSRQVWNYEQYF. The CDR3, as DNA: TGCGCCAGCAGCCAATCTCCCTCGCGACAGGTTTGGAACTACGAGCAGTACTTC.

The V and J genes are TRBV12-5 and TRBJ1-1, with TRBD1 as a possible D gene (6 bases). CDR3 length equals 18 residues. Per germline, CDR1 LGHNT and CDR2 FRNRAP. The V end was cut by 1 base, the J end by 8 bases, with 26 bases between. CDR3 nucleotide sequence: TGTGCTAGTGGTTTGGCTACTCCTTGGGCCGGGACATGGAGCGAAGCTTTCTTT. It is translated as CASGLATPWAGTWSEAFF.

The V call is TRBV7-2, the J call TRBJ2-3; 7 nucleotides line up with TRBD1. Germline V gene sequence: CDR1 SGHTA, CDR2 FQGNSA. The J segment lost 8 bases and the V segment lost 4 bases, leaving 9 bases of the junction unmatched. This CDR3 spans 14 amino acids. CDR3 nucleotides: TGTGCCAGCAGCTCTACAAACAGGGGAGCTACGCAGTATTTT. This sequence encodes CASSSTNRGATQYF.

The gene calls are TRBV7-9 and TRBJ1-4; 9 bases are shared with TRBD1. The germline V gene encodes CDR1 SEHNR and CDR2 FQNEAQ (reference sequence). V trimming: 0 bases; J trimming: 8 bases; junction bases outside the gene matches: 4. The CDR3 extends over 15 amino acids. Here the CDR3 reads CASSLAIGTGEKLFF. CDR3 nucleotides: TGTGCCAGCAGCTTAGCGATAGGGACAGGGGAAAAACTGTTTTTT.

The genes are TRBV12-2 and TRBJ1-2. TRBV12-2 is deemed a pseudogene. This CDR3 is 22 amino acids long. CDR3 DNA sequence: TGTGCAAGTCGCTTCAAACTCCAACTACTACTCAATGGGGTCGAGGTAGGGTATGGCTACACCTTC. Translating gives CASRFKLQLLLNGVEVGYGYTF.

The chain employs TRBV19 and TRBJ2-1, with D possibly called TRBD1 or TRBD2 (5 bases each). The CDR3 consists of 19 residues. Germline lookup yields CDR1 LNHDA and CDR2 SQIVND (reference sequence). Trimming pared 7 bases from V and 8 bases from J, leaving 33 bases between. The CDR3 reads CASTRLPPAEGYYNDEQFF. For the CDR3, the DNA is TGTGCCAGTACCCGCCTCCCTCCCGCCGAGGGGTACTACAATGATGAGCAGTTCTTC.

Only one count was recorded for this clone. The chain is built from TRBV4-3 and TRBJ2-7; the match to TRBD2 covers 10 bases. Germline loops: CDR1 LGHNA, CDR2 YSLEER. CDR3 length: 15 residues. V dropped 1 base and J dropped 3; count of bases not matched to a gene: 3. The CDR3 nucleotides read TGCGCCAGCAGCCAAGGGGTAGCGGGAGGCTACGAGCAGTACTTC. This sequence encodes CASSQGVAGGYEQYF.

This clone came up a few times. J is TRBJ2-7 and V is TRBV15, with D perhaps TRBD1 (5 bases). Trimming removed 0 bases from V and 3 bases from J, with 12 bases in between. The CDR3 loop spans 15 amino acids. Germline CDR1 reads LNHNV; CDR2 reads YYDKDF (reference sequence). DNA for the CDR3: TGTGCCACCAGCAGAGATTGGCAGGGCAACTACGAGCAGTACTTC. It is translated as CATSRDWQGNYEQYF.

This chain links TRBV5-6 with TRBJ2-2; D is unresolved. CDR1 and CDR2 (germline): SGHDT, YYEEEE. This CDR3 contains 14 residues. The germline V and J ends were trimmed by 2 bases and 4 bases, with 9 bases remaining between them. The CDR3 is CASSFKSGTGELFF. The CDR3 DNA is TGTGCCAGCAGCTTTAAGTCCGGCACCGGGGAGCTGTTTTTT.

J is TRBJ2-7 and V is TRBV19; 7 bases are a match to TRBD2. V was clipped by 5 bases and J by 1 base; unmatched bases: 5. There are 14 residues in the CDR3. The germline V gene encodes CDR1 LNHDA and CDR2 SQIVND (reference sequence). CDR3 sequence reads: CASSRKRESYEQYF. CDR3 nucleotide sequence: TGTGCCAGTAGTCGTAAGCGGGAATCCTACGAGCAGTACTTC. Drawing the rest from reference TRBV19 and TRBJ2-7, the complete variable domain is DGGITQSPKYLFRKEGQNVTLSCEQNLNHDAMYWYRQDPGQGLRLIYYSQIVNDFQKGDIAEGYSVSREKKESFPLTVTSAQKNPTAFYLCASSRKRESYEQYFGPGTRLTVT.

V usage is TRBV9 and J usage is TRBJ2-3; D gene unclear. Germline CDR1 reads SGDLS; CDR2 reads YYNGEE. This CDR3 is built from 12 residues. V was cut by 3 bases and J by 3 bases, with 5 bases left in between. The CDR3 nucleotides are TGTGCCAGCAGCGCCCAGACAGATACGCAGTATTTT. It specifies CASSAQTDTQYF.

The chain recombines TRBV19 with TRBJ1-5, with a tentative D call TRBD1 (6 bases). Germline-derived CDR1 and CDR2 are LNHDA and SQIVND (reference sequence). Trimming left V 10 bases short and J 5 bases short, with 18 bases between. The CDR3 has 14 residues. CDR3 coding DNA: TGTGCCACCCGCCCCCCAGGGGTGTATCAGCCCCAGCATTTT. Translation: CATRPPGVYQPQHF.

The chain links TRBV9 to TRBJ2-5; D is unresolved. The V gene lost 0 bases and the J gene lost 1 base, with 13 bases spanning the gap. The V gene's germline CDR1 is SGDLS and CDR2 YYNGEE. The CDR3 contains 16 residues. Written as DNA, the CDR3 is TGTGCCAGCAGCGTAGATGGCAGGCTTTCCCAAGAGACCCAGTACTTC. The encoded protein is CASSVDGRLSQETQYF.

The chain joins TRBV28 to TRBJ2-5, with a tentative D call TRBD2 (5 bases). The length of the CDR3 is 15 residues. Germline-derived CDR1 and CDR2 are MDHEN and SYDVKM. Trimming removed 2 bases at V and 6 bases at J, with 16 bases between. The CDR3 DNA sequence: TGTGCCAGCAGTTTAATAGTCCGGGATCGTCAGACCCAGTACTTC. Residues: CASSLIVRDRQTQYF.

The chain recombines TRBV9 with TRBJ2-7; the match to TRBD1 covers 9 bases. Unmatched junction bases numbered 7, after V lost 0 bases and J lost 3 bases. The CDR3 contains 16 residues. Germline V gene sequence: CDR1 SGDLS, CDR2 YYNGEE. In DNA, the CDR3 is TGTGCCAGCAGCGTAGTTGTACAGGGGGCTGTCTACGAGCAGTACTTC. Its protein product is CASSVVVQGAVYEQYF.

The V gene is TRBV6-4, the J gene TRBJ1-4; TRBD1 is a possible D gene (6 bases). Trimming cost V 0 bases and J 6 bases, with 14 bases left between them. CDR1 MRHNA and CDR2 SNTAGT come from the germline V gene. The CDR3 is 16 amino acids. The CDR3 protein is CASSDSNREWYEKLFF. In DNA form, the CDR3 reads TGTGCCAGCAGTGACTCGAACAGGGAGTGGTATGAAAAACTGTTTTTT.

This chain uses TRBV6-6 with TRBJ1-3; D is uncertain. Trimming cost V 6 bases and J 1 base, with 10 bases left between them. Germline V gives CDR1 MNHNY, CDR2 SVGAGI (reference sequence). CDR3 length: 14 amino acids. Here the CDR3 DNA reads TGTGCCAGCAGCTCCTGGGGATCTGGAAACACCATATATTTT. It translates to CASSSWGSGNTIYF.

This chain joins TRBV6-5 and TRBJ2-7; tentatively, D is TRBD1 (5 bases). Germline loops: CDR1 MNHEY, CDR2 SVGAGI. V was clipped by 2 bases and J by 2 bases, with 7 bases between them. This CDR3 has 13 amino acids. CDR3: CASSYAGTYEQYF. The CDR3 region has the DNA TGTGCCAGCAGTTACGCAGGGACCTACGAGCAGTACTTC.

The chain employs TRBV6-1 and TRBJ2-2; weak D call: TRBD1 (6 bases). Germline lookup yields CDR1 MNHNS and CDR2 SASEGT. V lost 2 bases and J 9 bases, leaving 16 bases between the germline ends. This CDR3 has 15 amino acids. The CDR3 nucleotides read TGTGCCAGCAGTGAACATATAACAGGGCTAAGGGAGCTGTTTTTT. It specifies CASSEHITGLRELFF.

The CDR3 here is CSVSGRGETQYF. The DNA of the CDR3 is TGCAGCGTTTCAGGGAGAGGGGAGACCCAGTACTTC. The rearrangement joins TRBV29-1 to TRBJ2-5; D tentatively fits TRBD1 or TRBD2 (5 bases each). The CDR3 consists of 12 residues. Germline V gene lookup returns CDR1 SQVTM and CDR2 ANQGSEA. The V gene lost 5 bases and the J gene lost 5 bases, with 12 bases spanning the gap.